The text below deals with one T cell receptor (beta chain). The length of the CDR3 is 14 residues. Germline CDR1 reads MNHNS; CDR2 reads SASEGT. V shed 1 base, J shed 6 bases, and the junction held 3 bases outside the gene matches. The data originate from a study of blood T cell repertoires in COVID-19. Overall study: Material from acute and convalescent COVID-19 was sourced from the United States, Italy and Spain.

Researchers sorted participants into cohorts using their self-reported clinical history. What the recovered Cohort 3 donors had was two negative PCRs, clearance, or symptom resolution. The assay was immunoSEQ multiplex PCR, and TCRdb's table has in-frame clones only and misses some. The profile shows roughly 310,000 clones, roughly 90% of them singletons. This chain connects TRBV6-1 to TRBJ1-2, with TRBD1 matching 9 bases. This receptor was identified in a man aged 55 to 70 who had recovered from COVID-19. The sequencing sample was made of PBMCs or T cells enriched from blood (not recorded which). In DNA, the CDR3 is TGTGCCAGCAGTGAAGGGACAGGGGATAATGGCTACACCTTC. Protein: CASSEGTGDNGYTF.